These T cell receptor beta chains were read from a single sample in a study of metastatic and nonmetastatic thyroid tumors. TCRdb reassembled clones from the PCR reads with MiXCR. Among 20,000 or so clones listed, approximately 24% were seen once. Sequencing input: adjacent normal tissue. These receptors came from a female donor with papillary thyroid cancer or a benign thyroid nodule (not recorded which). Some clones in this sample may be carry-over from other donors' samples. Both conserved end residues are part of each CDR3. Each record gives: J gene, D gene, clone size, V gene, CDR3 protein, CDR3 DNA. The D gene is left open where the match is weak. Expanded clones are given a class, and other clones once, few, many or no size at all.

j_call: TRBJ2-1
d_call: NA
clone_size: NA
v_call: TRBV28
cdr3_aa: CARSQKDSRFF
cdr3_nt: TGTGCCAGAAGTCAAAAGGACAGCAGGTTCTTC

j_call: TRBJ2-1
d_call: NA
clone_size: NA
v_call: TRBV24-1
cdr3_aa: CATSAGQPSDEQFF
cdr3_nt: TGTGCCACCAGTGCAGGACAGCCCTCCGATGAGCAGTTCTTC

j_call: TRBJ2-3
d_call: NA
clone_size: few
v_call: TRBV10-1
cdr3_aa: CASSERGADTDTQYF
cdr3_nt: TGCGCCAGCAGTGAGAGGGGGGCCGACACAGATACGCAGTATTTT

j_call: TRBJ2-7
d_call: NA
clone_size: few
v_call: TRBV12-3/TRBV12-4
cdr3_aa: CASILDQLSYEQYF
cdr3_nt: TGTGCCAGCATTTTAGATCAGCTCTCCTACGAGCAGTACTTC

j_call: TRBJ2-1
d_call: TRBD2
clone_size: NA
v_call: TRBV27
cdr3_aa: CASSLILAGGPGNEQFF
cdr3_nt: TGTGCCAGCAGTTTAATACTAGCGGGAGGGCCGGGTAATGAGCAGTTCTTC

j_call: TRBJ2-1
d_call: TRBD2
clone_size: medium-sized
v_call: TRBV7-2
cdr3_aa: CASSSGTSGRKQYEQFF
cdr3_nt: TGTGCCAGCAGCTCAGGGACTAGCGGGAGGAAGCAGTATGAGCAGTTCTTC

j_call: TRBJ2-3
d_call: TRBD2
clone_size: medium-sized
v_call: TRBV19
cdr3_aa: CASSNRGRAADTQYF
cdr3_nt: TGTGCCAGTAGTAATCGCGGGAGGGCCGCGGATACGCAGTATTTT

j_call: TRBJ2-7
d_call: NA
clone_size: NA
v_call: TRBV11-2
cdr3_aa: CASSFFPGSYEQYF
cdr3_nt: TGTGCCAGCAGCTTTTTTCCAGGGAGCTACGAGCAGTACTTC

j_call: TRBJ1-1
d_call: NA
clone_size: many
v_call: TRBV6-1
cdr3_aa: CASSEWILNTEAFF
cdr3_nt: TGTGCCAGCAGTGAATGGATATTGAACACTGAAGCTTTCTTT

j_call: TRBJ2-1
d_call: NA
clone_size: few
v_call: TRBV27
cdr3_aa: CASFTKGPYNEQFF
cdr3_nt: TGTGCCAGTTTTACAAAGGGACCTTACAATGAGCAGTTCTTC

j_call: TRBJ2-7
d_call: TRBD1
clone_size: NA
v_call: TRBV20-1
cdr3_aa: CSASTGGRNYEQYF
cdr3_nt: TGCAGTGCTAGCACAGGGGGGAGGAACTACGAGCAGTACTTC

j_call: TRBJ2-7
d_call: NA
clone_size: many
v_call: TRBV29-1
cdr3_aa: CSVGEGEQYF
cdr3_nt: TGCAGCGTGGGAGAAGGTGAGCAGTACTTC

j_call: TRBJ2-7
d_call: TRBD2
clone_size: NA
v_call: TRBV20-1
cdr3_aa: CSARISGSEQYF
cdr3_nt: TGCAGTGCTAGGATTAGCGGGAGCGAGCAGTACTTC

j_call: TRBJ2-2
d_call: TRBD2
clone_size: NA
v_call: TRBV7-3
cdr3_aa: CASSLGGAAGELFF
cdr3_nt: TGTGCCAGTAGCCTCGGGGGGGCTGCCGGGGAGCTGTTTTTT

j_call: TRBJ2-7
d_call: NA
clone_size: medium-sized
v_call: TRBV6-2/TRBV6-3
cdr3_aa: CASLRTPGREQYF
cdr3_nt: TGTGCCAGCCTTCGGACTCCCGGGCGGGAGCAGTACTTC

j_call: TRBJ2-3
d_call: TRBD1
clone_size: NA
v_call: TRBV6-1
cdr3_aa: CASSSGATGKVYF
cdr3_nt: TGTGCCAGCAGCTCCGGAGCGACAGGGAAGGTGTATTTT

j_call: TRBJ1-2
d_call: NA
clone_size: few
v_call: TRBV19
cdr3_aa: CASSISFLDSGGYTF
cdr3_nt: TGTGCCAGTAGTATTTCGTTCCTGGACTCGGGTGGCTACACCTTC

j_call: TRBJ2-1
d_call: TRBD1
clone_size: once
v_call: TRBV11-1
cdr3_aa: CASSLGPGQGRANEQFF
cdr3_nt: TGTGCCAGCAGCTTAGGGCCGGGACAGGGTAGGGCCAATGAGCAGTTCTTC

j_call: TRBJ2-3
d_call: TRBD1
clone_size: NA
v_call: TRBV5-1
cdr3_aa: CASSSVRTGLGTDTQYF
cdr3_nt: TGCGCCAGCAGCTCGGTACGGACAGGGTTAGGGACTGATACGCAGTATTTT

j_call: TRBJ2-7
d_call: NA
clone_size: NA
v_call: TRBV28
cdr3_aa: CASSLYYEQYF
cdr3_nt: TGTGCCAGCAGTCTCTACTACGAGCAGTACTTC

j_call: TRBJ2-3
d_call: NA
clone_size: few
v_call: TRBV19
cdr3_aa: CASSPLQGPTDTQYF
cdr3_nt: TGCGCCAGTTCCCCGCTACAGGGACCTACTGATACGCAGTATTTT

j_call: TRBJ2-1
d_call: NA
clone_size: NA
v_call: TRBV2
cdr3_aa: CASSETLGSNEQFF
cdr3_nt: TGTGCCAGCAGTGAAACTTTAGGGAGCAATGAGCAGTTCTTC

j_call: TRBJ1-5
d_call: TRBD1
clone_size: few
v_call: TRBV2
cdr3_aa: CASSGGDSYNQPQHF
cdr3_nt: TGTGCCAGCAGTGGGGGGGACAGCTACAATCAGCCCCAGCATTTT

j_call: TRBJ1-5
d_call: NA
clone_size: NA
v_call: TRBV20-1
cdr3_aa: CSALEANQPQHF
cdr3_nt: TGCAGTGCGCTTGAAGCAAATCAGCCCCAGCATTTT

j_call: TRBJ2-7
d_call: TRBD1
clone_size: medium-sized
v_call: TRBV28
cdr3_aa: CASSRTGKGADEQYF
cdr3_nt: TGTGCCAGCAGTCGGACCGGGAAGGGGGCTGATGAGCAGTACTTC

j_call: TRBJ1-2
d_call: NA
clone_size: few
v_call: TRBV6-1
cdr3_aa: CASDQRRNGYTF
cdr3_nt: TGTGCCAGCGACCAGAGGCGCAATGGCTACACCTTC

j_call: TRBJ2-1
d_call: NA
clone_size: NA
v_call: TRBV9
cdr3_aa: CASSVANEQFF
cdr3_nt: TGTGCCAGCAGCGTAGCCAATGAGCAGTTCTTC

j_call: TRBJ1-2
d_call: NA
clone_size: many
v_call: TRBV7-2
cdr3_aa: CASSPPPRGYTF
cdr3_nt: TGTGCCAGCAGCCCACCCCCCCGGGGCTACACCTTC

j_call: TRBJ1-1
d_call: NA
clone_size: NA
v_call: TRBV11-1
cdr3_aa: CASSLGLLPSGEEAFF
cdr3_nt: TGTGCCAGCAGCTTAGGGCTCCTGCCGTCGGGAGAAGAAGCTTTCTTT

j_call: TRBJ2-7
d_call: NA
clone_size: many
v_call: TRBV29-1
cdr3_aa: CSVVAATYEQYF
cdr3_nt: TGCAGCGTTGTAGCGGCGACCTACGAGCAGTACTTC

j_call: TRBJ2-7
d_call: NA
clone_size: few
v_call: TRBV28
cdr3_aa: CASTRTATRREQYF
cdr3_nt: TGTGCCAGCACCCGGACAGCAACTCGTCGAGAGCAGTACTTC

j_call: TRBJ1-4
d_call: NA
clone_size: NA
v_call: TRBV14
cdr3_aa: CASSLPGGGNNEKLFF
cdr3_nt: TGTGCCAGCAGCCTCCCCGGGGGGGGTAATAATGAAAAACTGTTTTTT

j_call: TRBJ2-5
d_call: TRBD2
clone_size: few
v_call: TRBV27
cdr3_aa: CASSLFSRLAVPQETQYF
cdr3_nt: TGTGCCAGCAGTTTATTTTCCCGACTAGCGGTCCCCCAAGAGACCCAGTACTTC